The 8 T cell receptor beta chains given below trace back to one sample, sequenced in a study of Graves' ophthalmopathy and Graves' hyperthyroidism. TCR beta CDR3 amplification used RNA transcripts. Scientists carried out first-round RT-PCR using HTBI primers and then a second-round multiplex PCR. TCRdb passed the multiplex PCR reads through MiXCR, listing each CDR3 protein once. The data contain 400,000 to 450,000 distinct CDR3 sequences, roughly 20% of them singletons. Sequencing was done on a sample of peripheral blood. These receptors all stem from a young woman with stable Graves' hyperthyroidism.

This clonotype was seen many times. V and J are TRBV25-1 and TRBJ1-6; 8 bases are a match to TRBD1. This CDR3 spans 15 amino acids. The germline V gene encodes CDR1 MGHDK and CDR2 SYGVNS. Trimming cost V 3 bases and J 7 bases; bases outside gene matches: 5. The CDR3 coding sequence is TGTGCCAGCAGTGACATGGACAGGGACAATTCACCCCTCCACTTT. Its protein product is CASSDMDRDNSPLHF.

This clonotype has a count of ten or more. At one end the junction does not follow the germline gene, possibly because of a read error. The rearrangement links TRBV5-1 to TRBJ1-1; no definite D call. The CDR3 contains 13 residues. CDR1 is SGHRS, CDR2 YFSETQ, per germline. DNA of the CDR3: TGTGCCAGCAGCTTAGTTGGAGACACTGAAGCTTTCTTT. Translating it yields CASSLVGDTEAFF.

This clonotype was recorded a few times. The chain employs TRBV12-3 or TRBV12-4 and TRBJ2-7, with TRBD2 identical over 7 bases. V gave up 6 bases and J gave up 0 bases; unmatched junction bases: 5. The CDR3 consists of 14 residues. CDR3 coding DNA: TGTGCCAGCAGCACTAGCGCCAGCTCCTACGAGCAGTACTTC. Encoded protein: CASSTSASSYEQYF.

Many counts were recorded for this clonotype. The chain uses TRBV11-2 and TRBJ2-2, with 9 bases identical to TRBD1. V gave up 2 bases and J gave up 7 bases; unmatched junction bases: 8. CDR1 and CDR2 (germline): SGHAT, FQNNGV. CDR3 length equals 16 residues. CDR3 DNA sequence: TGTGCCAGCAGCTTAAACACAGGGGGCGCGGGCGGGGAGCTGTTTTTT. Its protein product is CASSLNTGGAGGELFF.

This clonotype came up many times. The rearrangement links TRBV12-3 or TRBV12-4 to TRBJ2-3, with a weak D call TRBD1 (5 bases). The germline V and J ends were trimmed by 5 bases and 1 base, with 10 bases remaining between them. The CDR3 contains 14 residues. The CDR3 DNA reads TGTGCCAGCAGTCCCCAGACAGGCACAGATACGCAGTATTTT. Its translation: CASSPQTGTDTQYF.

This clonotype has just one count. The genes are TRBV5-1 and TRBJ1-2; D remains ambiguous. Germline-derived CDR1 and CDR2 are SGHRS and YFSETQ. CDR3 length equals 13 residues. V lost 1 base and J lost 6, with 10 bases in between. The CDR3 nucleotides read TGCGCCAGCAGCTTGACGGGGATCGATGGCTACACCTTC. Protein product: CASSLTGIDGYTF. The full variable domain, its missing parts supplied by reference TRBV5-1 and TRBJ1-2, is KAGVTQTPRYLIKTRGQQVTLSCSPISGHRSVSWYQQTPGQGLQFLFEYFSETQRNKGNFPGRFSGRQFSNSRSEMNVSTLELGDSALYLCASSLTGIDGYTFGSGTRLTVV.

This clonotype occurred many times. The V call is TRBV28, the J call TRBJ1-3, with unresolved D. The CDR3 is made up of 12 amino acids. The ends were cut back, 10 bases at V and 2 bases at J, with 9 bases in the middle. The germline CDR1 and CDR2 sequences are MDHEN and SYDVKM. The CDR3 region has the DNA TGTGCCACATTTGGGACTGGAAACACCATATATTTT. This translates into CATFGTGNTIYF.

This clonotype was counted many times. CDR3 sequence (DNA): TGTGCCAGCAGCTTTGGACAAAACACCGGGGAGCTGTTTTTT. Its translation is CASSFGQNTGELFF. The rearrangement links TRBV7-9 to TRBJ2-2, with a possible D match to TRBD1 (5 bases). CDR3 length equals 14 residues. Trimming pared 3 bases from V and 2 bases from J, leaving 7 bases between. The germline gives CDR1 SEHNR, CDR2 FQNEAQ (reference sequence). Using reference TRBV7-9 and TRBJ2-2 for the parts outside the CDR3, the full variable domain is DTGVSQNPRHKITKRGQNVTFRCDPISEHNRLYWYRQTLGQGPEFLTYFQNEAQLEKSRLLSDRFSAERPKGSFSTLEIQRTEQGDSAMYLCASSFGQNTGELFFGEGSRLTVL.